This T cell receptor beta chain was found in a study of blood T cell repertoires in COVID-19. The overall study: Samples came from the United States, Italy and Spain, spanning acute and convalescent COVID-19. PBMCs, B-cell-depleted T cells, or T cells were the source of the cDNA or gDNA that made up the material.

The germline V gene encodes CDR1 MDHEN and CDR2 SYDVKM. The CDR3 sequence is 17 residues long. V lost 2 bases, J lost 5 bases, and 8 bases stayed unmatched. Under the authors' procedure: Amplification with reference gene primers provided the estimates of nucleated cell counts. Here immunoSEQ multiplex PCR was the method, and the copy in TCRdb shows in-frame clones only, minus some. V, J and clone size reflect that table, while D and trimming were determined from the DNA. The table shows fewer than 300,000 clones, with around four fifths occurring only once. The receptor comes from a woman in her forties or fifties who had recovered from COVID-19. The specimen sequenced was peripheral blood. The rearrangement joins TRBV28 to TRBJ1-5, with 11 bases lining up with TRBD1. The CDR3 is CASSLRRDRGVHQPQHF. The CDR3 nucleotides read TGTGCCAGCAGTTTACGTAGGGACAGGGGGGTGCATCAGCCCCAGCATTTT.